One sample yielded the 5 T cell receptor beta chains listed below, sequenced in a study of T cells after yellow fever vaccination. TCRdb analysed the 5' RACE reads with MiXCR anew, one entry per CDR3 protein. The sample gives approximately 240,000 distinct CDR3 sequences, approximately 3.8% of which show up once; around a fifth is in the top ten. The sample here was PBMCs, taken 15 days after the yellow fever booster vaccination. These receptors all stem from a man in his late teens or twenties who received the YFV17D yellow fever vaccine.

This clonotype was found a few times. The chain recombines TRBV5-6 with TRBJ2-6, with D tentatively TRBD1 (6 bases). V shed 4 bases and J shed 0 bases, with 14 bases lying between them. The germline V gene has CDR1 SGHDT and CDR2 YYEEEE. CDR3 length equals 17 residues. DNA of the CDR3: TGTGCCAGCAGCCGCAGGGGTGGAAGCTCTGGGGCCAACGTCCTGACTTTC. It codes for CASSRRGGSSGANVLTF.

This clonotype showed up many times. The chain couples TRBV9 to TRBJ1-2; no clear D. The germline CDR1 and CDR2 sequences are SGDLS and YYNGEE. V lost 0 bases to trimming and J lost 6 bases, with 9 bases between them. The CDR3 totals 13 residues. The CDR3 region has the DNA TGTGCCAGCAGCGTAGTTTCTGGGAATGGCTACACCTTC. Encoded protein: CASSVVSGNGYTF.

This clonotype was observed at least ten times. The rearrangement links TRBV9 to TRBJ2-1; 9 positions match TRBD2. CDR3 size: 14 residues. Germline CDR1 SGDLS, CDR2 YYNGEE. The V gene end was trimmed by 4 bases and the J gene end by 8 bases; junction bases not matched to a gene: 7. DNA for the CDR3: TGTGCCAGCAGCCCCGTTATAGCGGGGGATGAGCAGTTCTTC. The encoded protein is CASSPVIAGDEQFF.

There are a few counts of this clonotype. CDR3 DNA: TGTGCCAGCAGCCTCAGGGGTCCCTATGGCTACACCTTC. This encodes CASSLRGPYGYTF. J is TRBJ1-2 and V is TRBV7-9, with a tentative D call TRBD1 (6 bases). Germline lookup yields CDR1 SEHNR and CDR2 FQNEAQ (reference sequence). Trimming stripped 5 bases from V and 4 bases from J, with 11 bases between. This CDR3 comprises 13 residues.

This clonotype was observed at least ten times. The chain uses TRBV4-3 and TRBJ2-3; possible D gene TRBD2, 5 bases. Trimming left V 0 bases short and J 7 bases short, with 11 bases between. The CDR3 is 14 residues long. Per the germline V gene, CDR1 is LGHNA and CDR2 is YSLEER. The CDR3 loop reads CASSQDRAGYTQYF. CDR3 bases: TGCGCCAGCAGCCAAGATCGGGCGGGTTATACGCAGTATTTT.